The 25 T cell receptor beta chains below all came from one sample that was sequenced in a study of Ad26.COV2.S vaccination and SARS-CoV-2 variants. Profiled with immunoSEQ multiplex PCR; TCRdb holds only in-frame clones, not every one. This table has 300,000 to 350,000 clones, about nine tenths appearing once. The treatment denotes: roughly 18 received Ad26.COV2.S at low or high dose, single or two shots; roughly five received placebo; per-sample allocation not given. The investigators took samples on day 63 after the first vaccine or placebo injection. Source: peripheral blood, taken in a trial of Ad26.COV2.S vaccine versus placebo. The receptors were gathered from a person aged 18-60 years who received the Ad26.COV2.S COVID-19 vaccine or a placebo.

The CDR3 protein is CASSLAGITDTQYF. The CDR3 region has the DNA TGTGCCAGCAGCTTAGCAGGGATCACAGATACGCAGTATTTT. The chain joins TRBV7-6 to TRBJ2-3; D remains ambiguous. The V gene lost 0 bases and the J gene lost 2 bases, with 6 bases spanning the gap. This CDR3 has 14 amino acids. The germline V gene encodes CDR1 SGHVS and CDR2 FNYEAQ.

The chain recombines TRBV5-6 with TRBJ2-7, with D perhaps matching TRBD2 (6 bases). CDR3 length equals 14 residues. The germline V gene encodes CDR1 SGHDT and CDR2 YYEEEE. V dropped 2 bases and J dropped 7 bases, with 16 bases sitting between them. CDR3 sequence reads: CASSFWGDVGEQYV. The CDR3 bases are TGTGCCAGCAGCTTTTGGGGGGACGTCGGGGAGCAGTACGTC.

The chain couples TRBV15 to TRBJ1-1; D is uncertain. The V end lost 8 bases, the J end lost 1 base, and 17 bases lay between the germline ends. Germline values: CDR1 LNHNV, CDR2 YYDKDF (reference sequence). This CDR3 spans 15 amino acids. CDR3 loop: CATQLEPDGNTEAFF. The CDR3 nucleotides read TGTGCCACCCAATTGGAGCCCGACGGGAACACTGAAGCTTTCTTT.

The J gene is TRBJ2-7, the V gene TRBV6-6; D is perhaps TRBD1 (5 bases). With 6 bases removed from V and 1 base from J, the gap between germline ends came to 13 bases. Germline CDR1 is MNHNY and CDR2 is SVGAGI (reference sequence). This CDR3 is 14 amino acids long. Here the CDR3 reads CASSQSDRSYEQYF. The CDR3 region has the DNA TGTGCCAGCAGCCAAAGTGACAGATCCTACGAGCAGTACTTC.

The chain has TRBV18 and TRBJ1-2; 8 positions agree with TRBD1. The CDR3 runs 14 residues. Germline CDR1 is KGHSH and CDR2 is LQKENI. With V trimmed by 3 bases and J by 6 bases, 6 bases remained unmatched. CDR3: CASSPGRGPDGYTF. The CDR3 DNA sequence: TGTGCCAGCTCACCGGGCAGGGGGCCGGATGGCTACACCTTC. Supplemented by reference TRBV18 and TRBJ1-2, the full variable domain reads NAGVMQNPRHLVRRRGQEARLRCSPMKGHSHVYWYRQLPEEGLKFMVYLQKENIIDESGMPKERFSAEFPKEGPSILRIQQVVRGDSAAYFCASSPGRGPDGYTFGSGTRLTVV.

This chain links TRBV28 with TRBJ2-6, with 7 nucleotides matching TRBD2. Germline V gene data show CDR1 as MDHEN and CDR2 as SYDVKM. This CDR3 is built from 14 residues. V gave up 10 bases and J gave up 2 bases; unmatched junction bases: 5. CDR3 sequence reads: CATPAGTGANVLTF. For the CDR3, the DNA is TGTGCCACCCCAGCGGGAACTGGGGCCAACGTCCTGACTTTC.

J is TRBJ1-6 and V is TRBV9; 7 bases align to TRBD1. Trimming cost V 4 bases and J 8 bases; bases outside gene matches: 12. The CDR3 runs to 16 residues. Germline CDR1 and CDR2: SGDLS and YYNGEE. CDR3 residues: CASSPYDREVDSPLHF. CDR3 nucleotides: TGTGCCAGCAGCCCTTATGACAGGGAGGTTGATTCACCCCTCCACTTT.

The chain joins TRBV2 to TRBJ2-3, with 13 bases fitting TRBD2. Germline lookup yields CDR1 SNHLY and CDR2 FYNNEI. There are 16 residues in the CDR3. Unmatched junction bases numbered 5, after V lost 4 bases and J lost 4 bases. The CDR3 region has the DNA TGTGCCAGCAGTGTGACTAGCGGGGGGTTGGCAGATACGCAGTATTTT. This sequence encodes CASSVTSGGLADTQYF.

V usage is TRBV5-4 and J usage is TRBJ2-3; TRBD1 agrees at 8 bases. In germline, CDR1 is SGHNT, CDR2 YYREEE (reference sequence). V was pared by 4 bases and J by 4 bases, with 8 bases of the junction left unmatched. CDR3 length: 15 amino acids. The CDR3 DNA sequence: TGTGCCAGCAGCGGGGTGGGGACAGGAGCAGATACGCAGTATTTT. It specifies CASSGVGTGADTQYF.

This clone was detected only a few times. The chain is built from TRBV5-1 and TRBJ2-3; D call uncertain. The CDR3 is made up of 13 amino acids. V lost 4 bases, J lost 1 base, and 7 bases lay in between. CDR1 and CDR2 from the germline V gene are SGHRS and YFSETQ. The CDR3 spells CASSPVGTDTQYF. In DNA form, the CDR3 reads TGCGCCAGCAGCCCGGTAGGCACAGATACGCAGTATTTT.

This chain joins TRBV28 and TRBJ1-1; no reliable D call. In germline, CDR1 is MDHEN, CDR2 SYDVKM. With 4 bases removed from V and 0 bases from J, the gap between germline ends came to 9 bases. The CDR3 runs to 14 residues. The CDR3 spells CASSSGSMNTEAFF. The CDR3 DNA reads TGTGCCAGCAGTTCCGGGTCTATGAACACTGAAGCTTTCTTT.

V usage is TRBV29-1 and J usage is TRBJ2-1, with D possibly TRBD1 on 6 matching bases. In germline, CDR1 is SQVTM, CDR2 ANQGSEA. Trimming removed 7 bases at V and 3 bases at J, with 13 bases between. The CDR3 has 13 residues. CDR3: CSAWDIDYNEQFF. In nucleotides, the CDR3 is TGCAGCGCATGGGACATCGACTACAATGAGCAGTTCTTC.

This chain joins TRBV27 and TRBJ1-6; D unresolved. Germline CDR1 MNHEY, CDR2 SMNVEV (reference sequence). V was shortened by 4 bases and J by 7 bases, with 14 bases between the two germline ends. This CDR3 has 15 residues. The CDR3 region has the DNA TGTGCCAGCAGTTGGCTTTTCGGCGGCAATTCACCCCTCCACTTT. Its protein product is CASSWLFGGNSPLHF.

This clone was counted a few times. The chain is built from TRBV7-2 and TRBJ1-1; 7 nucleotides match TRBD1. Germline V lookup: CDR1 SGHTA, CDR2 FQGNSA. The trim removed 6 bases at V and 11 bases at J, leaving 9 bases unmatched. The CDR3 length is 12 residues. The CDR3 region has the DNA TGTGCCAGCAGACATACTGGGACAGCTGCTTTCTTT. The encoded protein is CASRHTGTAAFF.

The count of this clone is one. V and J are TRBV25-1 and TRBJ2-7, with 11 bases lining up with TRBD2. In germline, CDR1 is MGHDK, CDR2 SYGVNS. The CDR3 contains 15 residues. Losses at the gene ends were 3 bases for V and 3 bases for J; bases not matched to a gene: 4. The CDR3 loop reads CASSEGTSGYYEQYV. CDR3 DNA: TGTGCCAGCAGTGAGGGGACTAGCGGTTACTACGAGCAGTACGTC.

The chain recombines TRBV28 with TRBJ1-2, with unresolved D. CDR3 length: 16 amino acids. Per the germline V gene, CDR1 is MDHEN and CDR2 is SYDVKM. Trimming left V 2 bases short and J 2 bases short, with 15 bases between. The chain's CDR3 is CASSLVRGDPNYGYTF. The CDR3 DNA sequence: TGTGCCAGCAGTTTAGTGCGGGGAGATCCGAACTATGGCTACACCTTC.

This chain connects TRBV5-6 to TRBJ1-5; D perhaps matches TRBD1 (5 bases). The CDR3 consists of 14 residues. Germline V lookup: CDR1 SGHDT, CDR2 YYEEEE. V gave up 1 base and J gave up 0 bases, with 5 bases separating them. The CDR3 here is CASSLTGSNQPQHF. Written as DNA, the CDR3 is TGTGCCAGCAGCTTGACAGGTAGCAATCAGCCCCAGCATTTT.

The rearrangement joins TRBV6-2 or TRBV6-3 to TRBJ2-7; the D gene is possibly TRBD2 (5 bases). In germline, CDR1 is MNHEY, CDR2 SVGEGT. This CDR3 is 14 amino acids long. Trimming took off 6 bases at V and 2 bases at J, with 14 bases between the two ends. This CDR3 is CASSPTPGAYEQYF. CDR3 DNA: TGTGCCAGCAGCCCGACCCCCGGGGCCTACGAGCAGTACTTC.

This rearrangement joins TRBV15 to TRBJ1-5; 7 bases align to TRBD1. There are 14 residues in the CDR3. The V gene end was trimmed by 7 bases and the J gene end by 3 bases; junction bases not matched to a gene: 6. The germline V gene encodes CDR1 LNHNV and CDR2 YYDKDF (reference sequence). CDR3 nucleotide sequence: TGTGCCACCAAGGCGGGACAGCCCAATCAGCCCCAGCATTTT. Protein sequence: CATKAGQPNQPQHF.

V usage is TRBV6-1 and J usage is TRBJ2-7, with D hard to call. Germline V lookup: CDR1 MNHNS, CDR2 SASEGT. Trimming cost V 4 bases and J 6 bases, with 22 bases left between them. This CDR3 region has 16 residues. This CDR3 reads CASSAPSHNPSTEQYF. The CDR3 nucleotides read TGTGCCAGCAGTGCACCCTCCCACAACCCCAGCACCGAGCAGTACTTC.

The V gene is TRBV7-2, the J gene TRBJ2-1; D is unresolved. CDR3 length: 14 residues. V dropped 2 bases and J dropped 5 bases, with 10 bases sitting between them. Germline V gene lookup returns CDR1 SGHTA and CDR2 FQGNSA. The CDR3 DNA sequence: TGTGCCAGCAGCTTACTGGGAACTCACAATGAGCAGTTCTTC. It specifies CASSLLGTHNEQFF.

This clone has a count of ten or more. The rearrangement links TRBV5-4 to TRBJ1-4; weak D call: TRBD1 (5 bases). Germline CDR1 and CDR2: SGHNT and YYREEE (reference sequence). V was trimmed by 4 bases and J by 4 bases, leaving 11 bases between them. The length of the CDR3 is 14 residues. CDR3 nucleotide sequence: TGTGCCAGCAGCCCGGGGCAGATTAATGAAAAACTGTTTTTT. It yields the protein CASSPGQINEKLFF.

V and J are TRBV20-1 and TRBJ2-1; D uncertain. The V end was cut by 4 bases, the J end by 4 bases, with 5 bases between. CDR1 is DFQATT, CDR2 SNEGSKA, per germline (reference sequence). CDR3 length equals 11 residues. The CDR3 reads CSAKHYNEQFF. As DNA, the CDR3 is TGCAGTGCTAAACATTACAATGAGCAGTTCTTC.

This chain joins TRBV29-1 and TRBJ1-1; no clear D. The germline V gene has CDR1 SQVTM and CDR2 ANQGSEA. The V gene lost 7 bases and the J gene lost 1 base, with 13 bases spanning the gap. CDR3 length: 13 amino acids. CDR3 loop: CSGVRVGNTEAFF. The CDR3 DNA reads TGCAGCGGTGTAAGGGTTGGGAACACTGAAGCTTTCTTT. The whole variable domain, remainder taken from reference TRBV29-1 and TRBJ1-1, is SAVISQKPSRDICQRGTSLTIQCQVDSQVTMMFWYRQQPGQSLTLIATANQGSEATYESGFVIDKFPISRPNLTFSTLTVSNMSPEDSSIYLCSGVRVGNTEAFFGQGTRLTVV.

This sequence joins TRBV9 and TRBJ1-3, with TRBD1 as a possible D gene (6 bases). With 3 bases removed from V and 6 bases from J, the gap between germline ends came to 13 bases. Germline loops: CDR1 SGDLS, CDR2 YYNGEE. The CDR3 sequence is 14 residues long. The chain's CDR3 is CASSDTGIVNTIYF. The CDR3 bases are TGTGCCAGCAGCGACACAGGGATCGTAAACACCATATATTTT.